The text below deals with one T cell receptor (beta chain). This CDR3 has 14 amino acids. Trimming pared 0 bases from V and 2 bases from J, leaving 7 bases between. The germline V gene encodes CDR1 SGHRS and CDR2 YFSETQ. The source of the sample is a study of cytomegalovirus exposure and HLA in healthy donors. PCR primers comprised 60 Vbeta and 13 Jbeta primers. Repertoires were generated with immunoSEQ multiplex PCR, while TCRdb's copy carries only in-frame clones and drops some. This repertoire shows over 120,000 clones, 75% to 85% found once; its top ten account for 4.5%. This TCR was sampled from a man between 40 and 49 years old in good health and CMV-seronegative. The sample taken for sequencing was PBMCs. The chain uses TRBV5-1 and TRBJ2-3; TRBD1 is a possible D gene (6 bases). CDR3 sequence reads: CASSLDRVTDTQYF. The CDR3 region has the DNA TGCGCCAGCAGCTTGGACAGGGTCACAGATACGCAGTATTTT.